One sample yielded the 13 T cell receptor beta chains listed below, sequenced in a study of T cell responses to AZD1222 COVID-19 vaccine. Profiled with immunoSEQ multiplex PCR; TCRdb holds only in-frame clones, not every one. The sample gives about 96,000 clones, roughly nine tenths of which show up once; roughly 1.5% is in the top ten. The source was peripheral blood, collected on day 0 of AZD1222 vaccination. The receptors stem from an adult in good health.

The chain uses TRBV30 and TRBJ1-6, with 7 bases fitting TRBD1. This CDR3 contains 15 residues. Germline V lookup: CDR1 GTSNPN, CDR2 SVGIG (reference sequence). The V segment lost 1 base and the J segment 4 bases; nucleotides outside the gene matches: 4. In DNA, the CDR3 is TGTGCCTGGAGTGCCCAGGACAGGTATAATTCACCCCTCCACTTT. Protein product: CAWSAQDRYNSPLHF.

The V and J genes are TRBV19 and TRBJ1-2, with D maybe TRBD1 (5 bases). This CDR3 is 15 amino acids long. Looked up from germline, CDR1 is LNHDA and CDR2 is SQIVND (reference sequence). Deletions cut 7 bases from V and 0 bases from J, with 15 bases between. The CDR3 is CASTRDGKANYGYTF. CDR3 nucleotide sequence: TGTGCCAGTACCCGGGACGGGAAAGCTAACTATGGCTACACCTTC.

This clone was recorded a few times. The rearrangement uses TRBV6-1 and TRBJ2-7, with D unresolved. Trimming removed 1 base at V and 2 bases at J, with 15 bases between. Germline V gives CDR1 MNHNS, CDR2 SASEGT. The CDR3 is made up of 16 amino acids. CDR3: CASSEVATPSTYEQYF. Here the CDR3 DNA reads TGTGCCAGCAGTGAAGTAGCCACGCCATCGACCTACGAGCAGTACTTC.

This clone was picked up a small number of times. J is TRBJ2-5 and V is TRBV3-1 (or the pseudogene TRBV3-2); 11 bases are a match to TRBD2. The CDR3 runs to 16 residues. The germline CDR1 and CDR2 sequences are LGHDT and YNNKEL (reference sequence). Trimming removed 2 bases from V and 5 bases from J; junction bases left unmatched: 7. CDR3 protein: CASSQSTASGGETQYF. CDR3 DNA: TGTGCCAGCAGCCAAAGTACGGCTAGCGGGGGGGAGACCCAGTACTTC.

This chain links TRBV5-8 with TRBJ1-2; D remains unclear. Germline CDR1 is SGHTS and CDR2 is YDEGEE. Trimming stripped 0 bases from V and 5 bases from J, with 8 bases between. This CDR3 is built from 13 residues. The CDR3 region is CASSLGPTYGYTF. In DNA, the CDR3 is TGTGCCAGCAGCTTGGGACCCACTTATGGCTACACCTTC. Full variable domain (rest looked up from reference TRBV5-8 and TRBJ1-2): EAGVTQSPTHLIKTRGQQATLRCSPISGHTSVYWYQQALGLGLQFLLWYDEGEERNRGNFPPRFSGRQFPNYSSELNVNALELEDSALYLCASSLGPTYGYTFGSGTRLTVV.

V is TRBV30 and J is TRBJ1-4; no clear D. Trimming cost V 4 bases and J 6 bases, with 15 bases left between them. The CDR3 spans 14 residues. Germline CDR1 and CDR2: GTSNPN and SVGIG (reference sequence). The CDR3 loop reads CAWTPEDRHEKLFF. In nucleotides, the CDR3 is TGTGCCTGGACCCCGGAGGACCGACATGAAAAACTGTTTTTT.

The V gene is TRBV7-9, the J gene TRBJ2-3; D is undetermined. CDR3 length equals 18 residues. CDR1 and CDR2 from the germline V gene are SEHNR and FQNEAQ (reference sequence). The V and J ends lost 5 bases and 2 bases respectively, with 23 bases between them. The CDR3 nucleotides are TGTGCCAGCAGCCGAACGGCCACCTTTGGCCTGGCCACAGATACGCAGTATTTT. It codes for CASSRTATFGLATDTQYF.

CDR3 loop: CASSPGQLRVAFF. CDR3 nucleotides: TGTGCCAGCAGCCCGGGACAGTTGCGTGTAGCTTTCTTT. The genes are TRBV7-9 and TRBJ1-1, with TRBD1 matching 7 bases. The CDR3 runs to 13 residues. J was trimmed by 10 bases and V by 5 bases; bases with no gene match: 10. Germline CDR1 is SEHNR and CDR2 is FQNEAQ (reference sequence).

The rearrangement links TRBV18 to TRBJ2-1, with 11 bases matching TRBD1. J lost 9 bases, V lost 5 bases, and 9 bases had no gene match. The germline V gene encodes CDR1 KGHSH and CDR2 LQKENI. There are 15 residues in the CDR3. DNA of the CDR3: TGTGCCAGCTCAGACGGACAGGGGGCATGGGGTGAGCAGTTCTTC. Translated: CASSDGQGAWGEQFF.

The genes are TRBV6-1 and TRBJ1-1, with 8 bases fitting TRBD1. Germline V gene lookup returns CDR1 MNHNS and CDR2 SASEGT. V was clipped by 2 bases and J by 5 bases; unmatched bases: 4. The CDR3 totals 14 residues. The CDR3, as DNA: TGTGCCAGCAGTGAATGGACAGGGAGGACTGAAGCTTTCTTT. It specifies CASSEWTGRTEAFF.

The chain carries TRBV20-1 and TRBJ1-2; no clear D gene. Trimming removed 3 bases at V and 3 bases at J, with 8 bases between. CDR3 length: 12 amino acids. Germline V gene data show CDR1 as DFQATT and CDR2 as SNEGSKA (reference sequence). CDR3 in amino acids: CSASRADYGYTF. CDR3 nucleotide sequence: TGCAGTGCTAGTAGGGCCGACTATGGCTACACCTTC.

The chain joins TRBV24-1 to TRBJ2-3, with 7 bases fitting TRBD2. Germline CDR1 reads KGHDR; CDR2 reads SFDVKD. The CDR3 has 16 residues. J was trimmed by 6 bases and V by 9 bases; bases with no gene match: 17. The CDR3 protein is CATSSLPSGGWDTQYF. CDR3 nucleotides: TGTGCCACCTCCAGTCTGCCTAGCGGAGGATGGGATACGCAGTATTTT.

This sequence joins TRBV30 and TRBJ2-3; TRBD2 might be the D (6 bases). The CDR3 has 16 residues. V lost 2 bases to trimming and J lost 0 bases, with 15 bases between them. Germline CDR1 is GTSNPN and CDR2 is SVGIG (reference sequence). This CDR3 reads CAWSKTSGLSTDTQYF. The CDR3, as DNA: TGTGCCTGGAGTAAAACCAGCGGGCTAAGCACAGATACGCAGTATTTT.